What follows are 24 T cell receptor beta chains derived from one specimen sequenced in a study of cytomegalovirus exposure and HLA in healthy donors. Repertoires were generated with immunoSEQ multiplex PCR, while TCRdb's copy carries only in-frame clones and drops some. The repertoire holds 100,000 to 150,000 clones, with 88% as singletons. What was sequenced was PBMCs. These receptors all stem from a man younger than 45 in good health and CMV-seronegative.

This chain connects TRBV19 to TRBJ1-4; D gene unclear. CDR1 is LNHDA, CDR2 SQIVND, per germline (reference sequence). This CDR3 spans 11 amino acids. The V end lost 5 bases, the J end lost 14 bases, and 12 bases lay between the germline ends. CDR3 nucleotides: TGTGCCAGTAGTTTTCGGGGTTTTCTGTTTTTT. Translation: CASSFRGFLFF.

J is TRBJ1-1 and V is TRBV19; 11 bases align to TRBD1. Trimming took 4 bases from V and 5 from J; bases not matched to a gene: 6. This CDR3 contains 15 residues. Germline V gene data show CDR1 as LNHDA and CDR2 as SQIVND (reference sequence). CDR3 in amino acids: CASSTTGTGGTEAFF. The CDR3 region has the DNA TGTGCCAGTAGTACCACCGGGACAGGGGGGACTGAAGCTTTCTTT.

In this sample, this clone turned up a few times. The V and J genes are TRBV6-5 and TRBJ1-2; the D is unclear. The CDR3 runs to 14 residues. CDR1 is MNHEY and CDR2 is SVGAGI in the germline V gene. The germline V and J ends were trimmed by 6 bases and 9 bases, with 20 bases remaining between them. CDR3 residues: CASREPGGLRSYTF. In DNA form, the CDR3 reads TGTGCCAGCAGAGAACCGGGAGGGCTTAGGAGCTACACCTTC.

This clone was picked up one time. This rearrangement joins TRBV19 to TRBJ2-3, with 8 bases that match TRBD2. The CDR3 is made up of 14 amino acids. Germline V gene data show CDR1 as LNHDA and CDR2 as SQIVND (reference sequence). V lost 6 bases and J lost 3; bases outside the gene matches: 5. The CDR3 region is CASRPAGATDTQYF. In nucleotides, the CDR3 is TGTGCCAGTAGACCAGCGGGGGCGACAGATACGCAGTATTTT.

The rearrangement joins TRBV10-3 to TRBJ2-1; D may be TRBD2 (6 bases). The CDR3 has 15 residues. The V end lost 8 bases, the J end lost 2 bases, and 16 bases lay between the germline ends. Germline V gene data show CDR1 as ENHRY and CDR2 as SYGVKD. The CDR3 is CAIENREPPYNEQFF. The CDR3, as DNA: TGTGCCATCGAAAATCGGGAGCCCCCCTACAATGAGCAGTTCTTC.

The rearrangement links TRBV6-1 to TRBJ1-2; 7 positions agree with TRBD1. In germline, CDR1 is MNHNS, CDR2 SASEGT. The V segment lost 7 bases and the J segment 2 bases; nucleotides outside the gene matches: 4. This CDR3 has 13 amino acids. The CDR3: CASTRDSNYGYTF. CDR3 coding DNA: TGTGCCAGCACCCGGGACAGCAACTATGGCTACACCTTC.

This rearrangement joins TRBV18 to TRBJ2-7; no firm D call. V was shortened by 2 bases and J by 0 bases, with 11 bases between the two germline ends. Germline V CDR1 and CDR2: KGHSH, LQKENI. The CDR3 consists of 15 residues. The CDR3, as DNA: TGTGCCAGCTCACCAATGCGGCAAAGCTCCTACGAGCAGTACTTC. It encodes CASSPMRQSSYEQYF.

This clone appeared a single time. The chain is built from TRBV6-5 and TRBJ1-1; D is perhaps TRBD1 (5 bases). Germline CDR1 reads MNHEY; CDR2 reads SVGAGI. The germline V and J ends were trimmed by 5 bases and 1 base, with 11 bases remaining between them. There are 14 residues in the CDR3. CDR3 in DNA: TGTGCCAGCAGTGAGGGACTCAGGAACACTGAAGCTTTCTTT. Translation gives CASSEGLRNTEAFF.

The gene calls are TRBV29-1 and TRBJ2-7; 10 bases line up with TRBD1. Germline values: CDR1 SQVTM, CDR2 ANQGSEA. This CDR3 contains 15 residues. J was trimmed by 1 base and V by 4 bases; bases with no gene match: 7. The CDR3 region has the DNA TGCAGCGTTGGCGGGACAGGGGCCCGTTCCTACGAGCAGTACTTC. Translating it yields CSVGGTGARSYEQYF.

This sequence joins TRBV25-1 and TRBJ2-2, with D possibly TRBD1 on 6 matching bases. Germline CDR1 and CDR2: MGHDK and SYGVNS. This CDR3 comprises 15 residues. The V and J ends lost 10 bases and 0 bases respectively, with 15 bases between them. This chain's CDR3 is CATRGDISNTGELFF. For the CDR3, the DNA is TGTGCCACCAGGGGAGATATATCGAACACCGGGGAGCTGTTTTTT.

The chain recombines TRBV7-2 with TRBJ2-1, with D maybe TRBD2 (6 bases). The CDR3 loop spans 16 amino acids. The V gene's germline CDR1 is SGHTA and CDR2 FQGNSA. With 7 bases removed from V and 2 bases from J, the gap between germline ends came to 18 bases. As DNA, the CDR3 is TGTGCCAGCACCCTACGCCCAGCGGGTACCTACAATGAGCAGTTCTTC. It yields the protein CASTLRPAGTYNEQFF.

The rearrangement joins TRBV4-1 to TRBJ2-7, with TRBD2 as a possible D gene (6 bases). Between the trimmed V and J ends, which lost 1 base and 6 bases, there was a span of 19 bases. There are 16 residues in the CDR3. Per the germline V gene, CDR1 is MGHRA and CDR2 is YSYEKL. The CDR3 sequence is CASSQGMGGMRSEQYF. The DNA for the CDR3 is TGCGCCAGCAGCCAAGGAATGGGCGGGATGCGAAGCGAGCAGTACTTC.

The rearrangement links TRBV6-6 to TRBJ2-5, with TRBD2 matching over 8 bases. This CDR3 region has 15 residues. The germline V gene encodes CDR1 MNHNY and CDR2 SVGAGI (reference sequence). The V segment lost 7 bases and the J segment 3 bases; nucleotides outside the gene matches: 10. CDR3 protein: CASILDGLAEETQYF. The CDR3 nucleotides are TGTGCCAGCATCCTAGACGGACTAGCCGAAGAGACCCAGTACTTC.

This rearrangement joins TRBV9 to TRBJ2-5; 7 nucleotides line up with TRBD1. This CDR3 region has 14 residues. The trim removed 0 bases at V and 3 bases at J, leaving 2 bases unmatched. CDR1 and CDR2 from the germline V gene are SGDLS and YYNGEE. CDR3 DNA sequence: TGTGCCAGCAGCGTAGTTGGGACAGAAGAGACCCAGTACTTC. Translation: CASSVVGTEETQYF.

J is TRBJ2-1 and V is TRBV7-9; 9 positions agree with TRBD2. The CDR3 totals 18 residues. Germline V gene sequence: CDR1 SEHNR, CDR2 FQNEAQ (reference sequence). J gave up 3 bases and V 1 base, and 10 bases lay outside the gene matches. The CDR3 DNA reads TGTGCCAGCAGCTTAGGACTGGCGGGAGGGCAGCTCTACAATGAGCAGTTCTTC. Translating gives CASSLGLAGGQLYNEQFF.

The chain combines TRBV2 with TRBJ2-1; D is ambiguous. The CDR3 length is 14 residues. Germline CDR1 SNHLY, CDR2 FYNNEI. V was cut by 2 bases and J by 5 bases, with 10 bases left in between. The CDR3 spells CASSEKPNHNEQFF. CDR3 DNA: TGTGCCAGCAGTGAAAAGCCCAACCACAATGAGCAGTTCTTC. Drawing the rest from reference TRBV2 and TRBJ2-1, the complete variable domain is EPEVTQTPSHQVTQMGQEVILRCVPISNHLYFYWYRQILGQKVEFLVSFYNNEISEKSEIFDDQFSVERPDGSNFTLKIRSTKLEDSAMYFCASSEKPNHNEQFFGPGTRLTVL.

This sequence joins TRBV10-1 and TRBJ2-2, with TRBD2 identical over 8 bases. V lost 2 bases, J lost 4 bases, and 3 bases stayed unmatched. CDR3 size: 15 residues. Germline loops: CDR1 WNHNN, CDR2 SYGVQD (reference sequence). The CDR3 region is CASSERTSSTGELFF. The DNA of the CDR3 is TGCGCCAGCAGTGAGAGGACTAGCTCCACCGGGGAGCTGTTTTTT.

The gene calls are TRBV7-2 and TRBJ1-5; TRBD1 is a possible D gene (5 bases). This CDR3 is built from 13 residues. Germline CDR1 is SGHTA and CDR2 is FQGNSA. Deletions cut 5 bases from V and 5 bases from J, with 10 bases between. The CDR3 here is CASSVDRYQPQHF. The DNA of the CDR3 is TGTGCCAGCAGCGTCGACAGATATCAGCCCCAGCATTTT.

V usage is TRBV10-3 and J usage is TRBJ1-1, with D tentatively TRBD1 (5 bases). Germline V gene data show CDR1 as ENHRY and CDR2 as SYGVKD. The CDR3 consists of 13 residues. The V and J ends lost 6 bases and 1 base respectively, with 9 bases between them. CDR3 sequence (DNA): TGTGCCATCAGCGTTGACAGGAACACTGAAGCTTTCTTT. Amino acid sequence: CAISVDRNTEAFF.

The chain has TRBV5-6 and TRBJ2-7; 7 bases are a match to TRBD2. With 2 bases clipped from V and 4 bases from J, the junction kept 6 bases outside the gene matches. This CDR3 contains 14 residues. Per the germline V gene, CDR1 is SGHDT and CDR2 is YYEEEE. CDR3 nucleotide sequence: TGTGCCAGCAGCTTCGGCGGGGAGGGTTACGAGCAGTACTTC. This sequence encodes CASSFGGEGYEQYF.

This rearrangement joins TRBV7-2 to TRBJ2-7, with 9 nucleotides matching TRBD1. The V gene's germline CDR1 is SGHTA and CDR2 FQGNSA. This CDR3 region has 12 residues. Losses at the gene ends were 8 bases for V and 5 bases for J; bases not matched to a gene: 4. The CDR3: CASGTGSNEQYF. CDR3 nucleotides: TGTGCCAGCGGGACAGGGTCTAACGAGCAGTACTTC.

The V and J genes are TRBV10-2 and TRBJ2-7; no definite D call. Germline CDR1 reads WSHSY; CDR2 reads SAAADI. The V gene lost 7 bases and the J gene lost 3 bases, with 7 bases spanning the gap. This CDR3 has 11 amino acids. Written as DNA, the CDR3 is TGCGCCAGCAAAATCAACTACGAGCAGTACTTC. Amino acids: CASKINYEQYF.

The chain employs TRBV25-1 and TRBJ2-5; D gene ambiguous. The germline CDR1 and CDR2 sequences are MGHDK and SYGVNS. The CDR3 is 14 amino acids. Deletions cut 2 bases from V and 0 bases from J, with 7 bases between. The DNA of the CDR3 is TGTGCCAGCAGTGAAATACGCGACCAAGAGACCCAGTACTTC. Encoded protein: CASSEIRDQETQYF. Full variable domain (missing parts from reference TRBV25-1 and TRBJ2-5): EADIYQTPRYLVIGTGKKITLECSQTMGHDKMYWYQQDPGMELHLIHYSYGVNSTEKGDLSSESTVSRIRTEHFPLTLESARPSHTSQYLCASSEIRDQETQYFGPGTRLLVL.

V and J are TRBV7-3 and TRBJ2-7; 10 nucleotides align to TRBD2. The ends lost 2 bases at V and 2 bases at J; junction bases unmatched: 0. This CDR3 has 14 amino acids. CDR1 SGHTA and CDR2 FQGTGA come from the germline V gene. Written as DNA, the CDR3 is TGTGCCAGCAGCTTACTAGCGGGAGCCTACGAGCAGTACTTC. It is translated as CASSLLAGAYEQYF.